Given below is one TCR beta chain in context. Its antigen is still unknown. The entry originates in a study of shared clonotypes between healthy human individuals. Study-level findings and limits: Clonotypes shared by all four sorted-subset donors had higher generation probabilities than non-shared clonotypes.

The germline gives CDR1 SGHRS, CDR2 YFSETQ. The CDR3 sequence is 14 residues long. The V and J ends lost 4 bases and 2 bases, in that order; junction bases with no gene match: 3. TCRdb keeps only in-frame clones here, not all; method: immunoSEQ multiplex PCR. This table has 1.4 million or so clones, about 98.5% appearing once. Sequencing was performed on naive CD4+ T cells sorted from blood. Specified subset: CD45RA+ positively selected. The J gene is TRBJ2-7, the V gene TRBV5-1; 10 nucleotides match TRBD2. This sequence was found in a man under 40 in good health. In nucleotides, the CDR3 is TGCGCCAGCAGCGGTAGCGGGAGGCCCTACGAGCAGTACTTC. Translating gives CASSGSGRPYEQYF. Using reference TRBV5-1 and TRBJ2-7 for the parts outside the CDR3, the full variable domain is KAGVTQTPRYLIKTRGQQVTLSCSPISGHRSVSWYQQTPGQGLQFLFEYFSETQRNKGNFPGRFSGRQFSNSRSEMNVSTLELGDSALYLCASSGSGRPYEQYFGPGTRLTVT.